One and the same sample provided the 9 T cell receptor beta chains below, sequenced in a study of T-cell reconstitution after alpha-beta-depleted transplantation in children. This sample's TCRbeta library carried unique molecular identifier barcodes. TCRdb ran MiXCR on the PCR reads and lists one entry per CDR3 protein. This table has hundreds of thousands of distinct CDR3 sequences, under 15% appearing once. Sequenced here: PBMCs from the stem cell graft donor, sampled from the stem cell graft. These TCRs come from a human donor who donated a stem cell graft to a child with combined immunodeficiency.

This clonotype was seen a handful of times. V is TRBV5-4 and J is TRBJ2-5; unclear D gene. CDR3 length: 14 residues. Per germline, CDR1 SGHNT and CDR2 YYREEE (reference sequence). Deletions cut 0 bases from V and 2 bases from J, with 8 bases between. CDR3 DNA sequence: TGTGCCAGCAGCTTGGCCCCGGAGCAAGAGACCCAGTACTTC. Its translation: CASSLAPEQETQYF.

The V call is TRBV18, the J call TRBJ1-2, with TRBD1 matching over 10 bases. Germline V gives CDR1 KGHSH, CDR2 LQKENI. CDR3 length: 15 residues. J was trimmed by 5 bases and V by 3 bases; bases with no gene match: 6. The CDR3 sequence: CASSPTGTGEYGYTF. The CDR3 DNA is TGTGCCAGCTCACCGACCGGGACAGGGGAGTATGGCTACACCTTC.

CDR3 sequence: CASSLLPGQSSYNEQFF. As DNA, the CDR3 is TGTGCCAGCAGCCTCCTTCCGGGACAGAGCTCCTACAATGAGCAGTTCTTC. The chain couples TRBV7-3 to TRBJ2-1, with 7 bases identical to TRBD1. The germline gives CDR1 SGHTA, CDR2 FQGTGA. CDR3 size: 17 residues. J lost 0 bases, V lost 5 bases, and 10 bases had no gene match.

The J gene is TRBJ2-5, the V gene TRBV4-1; weak D call: TRBD1 (6 bases). CDR3 length equals 14 residues. Trimming removed 2 bases at V and 3 bases at J, with 10 bases between. From germline, CDR1 is MGHRA and CDR2 YSYEKL. CDR3 region: CASSQRQVEETQYF. The CDR3 nucleotides read TGCGCCAGCAGCCAAAGACAGGTCGAAGAGACCCAGTACTTC.

This chain's CDR3 is CASSVDPRRTGARNTGELFF. DNA of the CDR3: TGTGCCAGCAGCGTAGACCCCCGCCGTACAGGGGCCAGGAACACCGGGGAGCTGTTTTTT. The genes are TRBV9 and TRBJ2-2; the match to TRBD1 covers 7 bases. The CDR3 loop spans 20 amino acids. The V and J ends lost 0 bases and 1 base, in that order; junction bases with no gene match: 15. Germline V gene lookup returns CDR1 SGDLS and CDR2 YYNGEE.

With regard to this clonotype: Because it lacks the conserved phenylalanine or tryptophan at the end, this CDR3 is likely a read error. The V call is TRBV30, the J call TRBJ2-1; D is ambiguous. Germline assignment: CDR1 GTSNPN and CDR2 SVGIG (reference sequence). The CDR3 length is 15 residues. Deletions cut 4 bases from V and 0 bases from J, with 13 bases between. The CDR3 region is CAWNSDRRSYNEQFL. DNA of the CDR3: TGTGCCTGGAACTCGGACCGGCGCTCCTACAATGAGCAGTTCTTG.

The chain recombines TRBV6-5 with TRBJ1-5, with D possibly TRBD1 on 5 matching bases. The CDR3 totals 16 residues. Trimming stripped 2 bases from V and 3 bases from J, with 14 bases between. The germline V gene encodes CDR1 MNHEY and CDR2 SVGAGI. CDR3 loop: CASSYGGWGYNQPQHF. The CDR3 DNA sequence: TGTGCCAGCAGTTACGGTGGTTGGGGGTACAATCAGCCCCAGCATTTT.

V usage is TRBV6-4 and J usage is TRBJ2-4; tentatively, D is TRBD2 (6 bases). V gave up 10 bases and J gave up 5 bases, with 18 bases separating them. The CDR3 spans 14 residues. The germline CDR1 and CDR2 sequences are MRHNA and SNTAGT. The CDR3: CAISKTRSQNIQYF. CDR3 bases: TGTGCCATCAGCAAGACTAGAAGCCAAAACATTCAGTACTTC.

This clonotype showed up many times. The chain carries TRBV11-3 and TRBJ2-6; maybe TRBD1 (5 bases). The CDR3 loop spans 16 amino acids. Trimming removed 5 bases at V and 0 bases at J, with 11 bases between. Germline CDR1 and CDR2: SGHNT and YENEEA. CDR3 in DNA: TGTGCCAGCAGCCACCCAGGGATCTCTGGGGCCAACGTCCTGACTTTC. Encoded protein: CASSHPGISGANVLTF. The complete variable domain, with remaining parts taken from reference TRBV11-3 and TRBJ2-6, reads EAGVVQSPRYKIIEKKQPVAFWCNPISGHNTLYWYLQNLGQGPELLIRYENEEAVDDSQLPKDRFSAERLKGVDSTLKIQPAELGDSAVYLCASSHPGISGANVLTFGAGSRLTVL.